Shown below are 8 T cell receptor beta chains from a single sample sequenced in a study of cytomegalovirus exposure and HLA in healthy donors. The PCR made use of 60 Vbeta and 13 Jbeta primers. Here immunoSEQ multiplex PCR was the method, and the copy in TCRdb shows in-frame clones only, minus some. The sample has around 72,000 clones; approximately 70% are singletons. The specimen was PBMCs. Receptor source: a man between 35 and 55 years old in good health and CMV-seropositive.

This clone was found a few times. The chain has TRBV7-3 and TRBJ2-7; D is uncertain. The CDR3 covers 12 residues. Germline CDR1 SGHTA, CDR2 FQGTGA. V was clipped by 2 bases and J by 5 bases, with 7 bases between them. The CDR3 reads CASSLHKNEQYF. The CDR3, as DNA: TGTGCCAGCAGCTTACACAAGAACGAGCAGTACTTC. The entire variable domain, with the rest obtained from reference TRBV7-3 and TRBJ2-7, is as follows: GAGVSQTPSNKVTEKGKYVELRCDPISGHTALYWYRQSLGQGPEFLIYFQGTGAADDSGLPNDRFFAVRPEGSVSTLKIQRTERGDSAVYLCASSLHKNEQYFGPGTRLTVT.

V and J are TRBV4-1 and TRBJ2-7; D gene ambiguous. Germline V gene data show CDR1 as MGHRA and CDR2 as YSYEKL. Deletions cut 3 bases from V and 5 bases from J, with 11 bases between. The CDR3 loop spans 13 amino acids. CDR3 nucleotides: TGCGCCAGCAGCCAGGCTCAGGATGACGAGCAGTACTTC. Protein sequence: CASSQAQDDEQYF.

The sample holds a few counts of this clone. The chain has TRBV9 and TRBJ2-3, with a possible D match to TRBD2 (6 bases). Germline V gene lookup returns CDR1 SGDLS and CDR2 YYNGEE. The CDR3 length is 14 residues. Trimming shortened V by 4 bases and J by 5 bases, and 14 bases separated the two germline ends. This chain's CDR3 is CASSPSSGEDTQYF. Written as DNA, the CDR3 is TGTGCCAGCAGCCCCTCGTCGGGGGAAGATACGCAGTATTTT. The complete variable domain, with remaining parts taken from reference TRBV9 and TRBJ2-3, reads DSGVTQTPKHLITATGQRVTLRCSPRSGDLSVYWYQQSLDQGLQFLIQYYNGEERAKGNILERFSAQQFPDLHSELNLSSLELGDSALYFCASSPSSGEDTQYFGPGTRLTVL.

This chain uses TRBV4-1 with TRBJ1-4, with no clear D. Per the germline V gene, CDR1 is MGHRA and CDR2 is YSYEKL. Trimming took off 0 bases at V and 8 bases at J, with 13 bases between the two ends. The CDR3 runs 15 residues. CDR3 nucleotides: TGCGCCAGCAGCCAAGATCATACCGCCCGGGAAAAACTGTTTTTT. This translates into CASSQDHTAREKLFF.

This clone was seen a single time. The CDR3 DNA reads TGTGCCAGCAGTGGGCAGGGAGGCACTGAAGCTTTCTTT. Translating gives CASSGQGGTEAFF. The rearrangement uses TRBV2 and TRBJ1-1; D perhaps matches TRBD1 (5 bases). This CDR3 contains 13 residues. The germline V gene encodes CDR1 SNHLY and CDR2 FYNNEI. V shed 4 bases and J shed 4 bases, with 10 bases lying between them.

The chain carries TRBV28 and TRBJ1-2; 7 bases line up with TRBD1. In germline, CDR1 is MDHEN, CDR2 SYDVKM. Trimming cost V 5 bases and J 6 bases; bases outside gene matches: 6. CDR3 size: 13 residues. The DNA of the CDR3 is TGTGCCAGCAGTACTACAGGGGTAGATGGCTACACCTTC. As protein: CASSTTGVDGYTF.

The rearrangement uses TRBV5-4 and TRBJ1-1; 7 bases fit TRBD1. With 4 bases clipped from V and 9 bases from J, the junction kept 15 bases outside the gene matches. This CDR3 contains 15 residues. Germline V lookup: CDR1 SGHNT, CDR2 YYREEE (reference sequence). The CDR3 region is CASSQGTDVSLKAFF. DNA of the CDR3: TGTGCCAGCAGCCAAGGGACAGACGTATCCCTAAAAGCTTTCTTT.

With regard to this clone: One junction end disagrees with the germline gene, perhaps due to a read error. This chain connects TRBV4-1 to TRBJ2-5; D possibly corresponds to TRBD1 (5 bases). Germline lookup yields CDR1 MGHRA and CDR2 YSYEKL. The CDR3 runs to 15 residues. The CDR3 DNA is TGCGCCGGCAGCCAAGGACAAGTTGGCCAAGAGACCCAGTACTTC. As protein: CAGSQGQVGQETQYF.